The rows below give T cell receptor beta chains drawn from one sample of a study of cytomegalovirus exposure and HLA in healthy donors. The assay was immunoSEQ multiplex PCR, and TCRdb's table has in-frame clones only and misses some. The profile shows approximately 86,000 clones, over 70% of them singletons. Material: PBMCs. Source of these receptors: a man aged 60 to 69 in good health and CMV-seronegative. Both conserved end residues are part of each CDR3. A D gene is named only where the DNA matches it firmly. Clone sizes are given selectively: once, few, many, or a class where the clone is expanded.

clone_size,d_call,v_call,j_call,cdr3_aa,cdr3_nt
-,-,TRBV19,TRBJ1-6,CASSPPNTGSSPLHF,TGTGCCAGTAGTCCGCCCAACACGGGGAGTTCACCCCTCCACTTT
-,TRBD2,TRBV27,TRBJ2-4,CASSLGRLAGAPQYF,TGTGCCAGCAGCCTTGGCCGACTAGCGGGAGCTCCTCAGTACTTC
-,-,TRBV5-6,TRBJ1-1,CASSPNTGFARGTEAFF,TGTGCCAGCAGCCCCAACACGGGTTTCGCCCGGGGGACTGAAGCTTTCTTT
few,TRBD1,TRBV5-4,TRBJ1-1,CASRPTNRGSTEAFF,TGTGCCAGCAGGCCGACGAACAGGGGATCGACTGAAGCTTTCTTT
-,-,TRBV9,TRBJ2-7,CASSVEPGASEQYF,TGTGCCAGCAGCGTAGAGCCAGGGGCAAGCGAGCAGTACTTC
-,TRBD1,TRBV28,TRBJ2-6,CASSLIGQGVPGANVLTF,TGTGCCAGCAGTTTAATTGGTCAGGGGGTGCCTGGGGCCAACGTCCTGACTTTC
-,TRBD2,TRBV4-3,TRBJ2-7,CASSQERPAGVAYEQYF,TGCGCCAGCAGCCAAGAAAGGCCAGCGGGGGTGGCCTACGAGCAGTACTTC
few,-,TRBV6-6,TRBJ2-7,CATRDNDSYEQYF,TGCGCCACCCGGGACAACGACTCCTACGAGCAGTACTTC
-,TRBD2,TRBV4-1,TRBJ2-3,CASSGGWGSGGDTQYF,TGCGCCAGCAGCGGGGGGTGGGGTAGCGGGGGAGATACGCAGTATTTT
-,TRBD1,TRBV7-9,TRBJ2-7,CASSLTDRVSYEQYF,TGTGCCAGCAGCTTAACGGACAGGGTCTCCTACGAGCAGTACTTC
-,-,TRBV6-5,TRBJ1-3,CASSDSSGNTIYF,TGTGCCAGCAGTGACAGCTCTGGAAACACCATATATTTT
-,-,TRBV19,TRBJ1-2,CASRPPAGDYGYTF,TGTGCCAGTAGGCCCCCCGCGGGTGACTATGGCTACACCTTC
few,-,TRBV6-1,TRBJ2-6,CASSELAGANVLTF,TGTGCCAGCAGTGAACTAGCTGGGGCCAACGTCCTGACTTTC
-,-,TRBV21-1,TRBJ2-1,CASSIDTSGISDYNEQFF,TGTGCCAGCAGCATAGATACTAGCGGGATTAGCGACTACAATGAGCAGTTCTTC
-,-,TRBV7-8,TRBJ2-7,CASRLGGELKGEQYF,TGTGCCAGCAGGTTAGGGGGGGAGTTGAAAGGCGAGCAGTACTTC
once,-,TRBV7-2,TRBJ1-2,CASSLEPWTDYGYTF,TGTGCCAGCAGCTTAGAACCGTGGACAGACTATGGCTACACCTTC
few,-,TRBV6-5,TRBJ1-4,CASSSPGRNEKLFF,TGTGCCAGCAGTTCCCCGGGTAGGAATGAAAAACTGTTTTTT
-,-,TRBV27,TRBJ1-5,CASSLSPSGLRGQPQHF,TGTGCCAGCAGTTTATCGCCCTCGGGACTGAGAGGGCAGCCCCAGCATTTT
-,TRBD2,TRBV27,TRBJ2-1,CARRPSGRALPEQFF,TGTGCCAGACGACCCAGCGGGAGAGCCTTGCCTGAGCAGTTCTTC
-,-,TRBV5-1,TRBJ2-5,CASSLRLGQGETQYF,TGCGCCAGCAGCTTGAGACTTGGACAAGGAGAGACCCAGTACTTC
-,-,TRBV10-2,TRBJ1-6,CASSQAGSNSPLHF,TGCGCCAGCAGCCAAGCGGGGAGTAATTCACCCCTCCACTTT
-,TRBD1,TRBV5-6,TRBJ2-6,CASRRDRVPSGANVLTF,TGTGCCAGCAGGAGGGACAGAGTTCCCTCTGGGGCCAACGTCCTGACTTTC
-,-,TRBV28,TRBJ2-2,CASSFSRLPGELFF,TGTGCCAGCAGTTTTTCTAGGCTCCCCGGGGAGCTGTTTTTT
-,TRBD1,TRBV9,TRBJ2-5,CASTHGTGQETQYF,TGTGCCAGCACCCATGGGACAGGCCAAGAGACCCAGTACTTC
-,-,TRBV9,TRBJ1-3,CASSRGDNSGNTIYF,TGTGCCAGCTCCCGGGGGGATAACTCTGGAAACACCATATATTTT
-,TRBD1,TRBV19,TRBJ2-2,CASRERTGGTTGELFF,TGTGCCAGTAGGGAGCGGACAGGGGGCACCACCGGGGAGCTGTTTTTT
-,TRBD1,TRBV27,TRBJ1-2,CASSLRQGSYRYTF,TGTGCCAGCAGTCTCAGACAGGGGAGCTATCGCTACACCTTC
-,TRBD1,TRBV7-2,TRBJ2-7,CASSSGTGRNEQYF,TGTGCCAGCAGCTCCGGGACAGGGCGTAACGAGCAGTACTTC
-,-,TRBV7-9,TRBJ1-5,CASSPGLLDQPQHF,TGTGCCAGCAGCCCAGGGTTACTTGATCAGCCCCAGCATTTT
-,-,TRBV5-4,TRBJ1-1,CASSFTGNTEAFF,TGTGCCAGCAGCTTCACAGGGAACACTGAAGCTTTCTTT
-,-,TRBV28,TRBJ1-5,CASSSPSGENQPQHF,TGTGCCAGCAGTTCCCCCTCAGGGGAAAATCAGCCCCAGCATTTT
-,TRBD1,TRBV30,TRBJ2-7,CAWKRTGGSYEQYF,TGTGCCTGGAAAAGGACAGGGGGCTCCTACGAGCAGTACTTC
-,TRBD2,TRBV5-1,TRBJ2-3,CASSLGSGADTQYF,TGCGCCAGCAGCTTAGGTAGCGGGGCAGATACGCAGTATTTT
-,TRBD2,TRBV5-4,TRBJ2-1,CASSLTSGRGEQFF,TGTGCCAGCAGCTTGACCAGCGGGAGAGGGGAGCAGTTCTTC
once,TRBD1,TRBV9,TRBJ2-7,CASSVERGTGEAYEQYF,TGTGCCAGCAGCGTAGAGCGCGGGACAGGGGAGGCCTACGAGCAGTACTTC
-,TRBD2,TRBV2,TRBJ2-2,CASSGWSAGGSNTGELFF,TGTGCCAGCAGTGGTTGGTCGGCGGGGGGATCGAACACCGGGGAGCTGTTTTTT
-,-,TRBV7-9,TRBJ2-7,CASSAQGGGLDEQYF,TGTGCCAGCAGCGCGCAGGGTGGGGGCTTGGACGAGCAGTACTTC
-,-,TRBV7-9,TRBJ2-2,CASSPRRHGELFF,TGTGCCAGCAGCCCCCGGCGGCACGGGGAGCTGTTTTTT
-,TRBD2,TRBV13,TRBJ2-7,CASSDRRGDRQYF,TGTGCCAGCAGCGATCGACGGGGGGATAGGCAGTACTTC
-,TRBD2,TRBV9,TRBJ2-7,CASSVGSGRAVTKNEQYF,TGTGCCAGCAGCGTAGGTAGCGGGAGGGCCGTTACAAAGAACGAGCAGTACTTC
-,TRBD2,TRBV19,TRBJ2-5,CASSIVFQASGEETQYF,TGTGCCAGTAGTATAGTATTCCAGGCTAGCGGTGAAGAGACCCAGTACTTC
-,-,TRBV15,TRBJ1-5,CATSRDLGGNQPQHF,TGTGCCACCAGCAGAGATCTCGGGGGTAATCAGCCCCAGCATTTT
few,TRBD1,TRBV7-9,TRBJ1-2,CASSREGDRVLF,TGTGCCAGCAGCCGGGAGGGGGACAGGGTCCTTTTC
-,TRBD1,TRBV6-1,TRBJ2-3,CAIEDRVSTDTQYF,TGTGCTATCGAGGACAGGGTGAGCACAGATACGCAGTATTTT
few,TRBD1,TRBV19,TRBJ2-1,CASSIGFEGQGYNEQFF,TGTGCCAGTAGTATAGGTTTCGAGGGACAGGGCTACAATGAGCAGTTCTTC
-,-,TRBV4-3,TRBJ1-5,CASSQNVLGHNSNQPQHF,TGCGCCAGCAGCCAAAACGTGCTTGGACATAATAGCAATCAGCCCCAGCATTTT
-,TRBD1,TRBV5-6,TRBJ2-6,CASSYGQGLSSGANVLTF,TGTGCCAGCAGCTACGGACAGGGTCTCAGCTCTGGGGCCAACGTCCTGACTTTC
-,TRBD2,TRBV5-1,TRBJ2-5,CASSLVTGGKRETQYF,TGCGCCAGCAGCTTGGTAACGGGGGGGAAACGAGAGACCCAGTACTTC
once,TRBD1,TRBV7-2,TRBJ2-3,CASVRDRGISTDTQYF,TGTGCCAGCGTCAGGGACAGGGGAATAAGCACAGATACGCAGTATTTT
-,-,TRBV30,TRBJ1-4,CAWSAYLYVGASEKLFF,TGTGCCTGGAGTGCCTACCTTTATGTGGGGGCGAGTGAAAAACTGTTTTTT
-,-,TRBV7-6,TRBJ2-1,CASSLVSTRVDNEQFF,TGTGCCAGCAGCTTAGTGAGCACGCGGGTCGACAATGAGCAGTTCTTC
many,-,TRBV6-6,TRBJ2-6,CASRTGSSGANVLTF,TGTGCCAGCAGGACAGGTTCGTCTGGGGCCAACGTCCTGACTTTC
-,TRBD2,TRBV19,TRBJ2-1,CASSIGGGRSYNEQFF,TGTGCCAGTAGTATCGGCGGCGGGAGGTCCTACAATGAGCAGTTCTTC
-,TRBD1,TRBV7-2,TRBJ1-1,CASGRTGAKNTEAFF,TGTGCCAGCGGCCGGACAGGGGCGAAGAACACTGAAGCTTTCTTT
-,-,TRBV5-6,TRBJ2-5,CASSLRETQYF,TGTGCCAGCAGCTTGCGAGAGACCCAGTACTTC